These 10 T cell receptor beta chains originate from one sample sequenced in a study of T cells in localized non-small cell lung cancer. Generated by immunoSEQ multiplex PCR, the TCRdb table keeps only in-frame clones and is missing some. The table includes about 25,000 clones, 90% to 95% detected once. The sequencing here drew on peripheral blood, taken before any cancer treatment. The receptors come from a woman aged 40-70 years with stage I lung adenocarcinoma.

The chain joins TRBV9 to TRBJ2-7, with 14 positions matching TRBD2. The length of the CDR3 is 15 residues. Germline lookup yields CDR1 SGDLS and CDR2 YYNGEE. J gave up 6 bases and V 3 bases, and 5 bases lay outside the gene matches. CDR3 sequence (DNA): TGTGCCAGCAGCGGAACCGGGACTAGCGGGAGCGAGCAGTACTTC. Residues: CASSGTGTSGSEQYF.

The chain links TRBV28 to TRBJ2-1; D gene ambiguous. V was cut by 5 bases and J by 1 base, with 15 bases left in between. CDR3 length equals 16 residues. Germline lookup yields CDR1 MDHEN and CDR2 SYDVKM. The DNA for the CDR3 is TGTGCCAGCAGTCCCCCTCAAACTCGATCCTACAATGAGCAGTTCTTC. Its translation is CASSPPQTRSYNEQFF.

This clone was counted a few times. This sequence joins TRBV7-2 and TRBJ2-3; D gene uncertain. The CDR3 covers 13 residues. Looked up from germline, CDR1 is SGHTA and CDR2 is FQGNSA. Trimming cost V 4 bases and J 5 bases, with 10 bases left between them. CDR3 sequence (DNA): TGTGCCAGCAGCTGGACCAATGAAGATACGCAGTATTTT. Protein product: CASSWTNEDTQYF.

The chain employs TRBV5-1 and TRBJ1-2; TRBD1 agrees at 10 bases. The CDR3 loop spans 13 amino acids. V lost 5 bases and J lost 7; bases outside the gene matches: 5. The germline gives CDR1 SGHRS, CDR2 YFSETQ. The CDR3 protein is CASRYGQGGGYTF. CDR3 sequence (DNA): TGCGCCAGCAGATACGGACAGGGGGGTGGCTACACCTTC. The variable domain in full, with the rest retrieved from reference TRBV5-1 and TRBJ1-2, is KAGVTQTPRYLIKTRGQQVTLSCSPISGHRSVSWYQQTPGQGLQFLFEYFSETQRNKGNFPGRFSGRQFSNSRSEMNVSTLELGDSALYLCASRYGQGGGYTFGSGTRLTVV.

This clone has only one observation. This rearrangement joins TRBV7-9 to TRBJ2-2, with D unresolved. CDR3 length equals 12 residues. V was clipped by 8 bases and J by 6 bases, with 10 bases between them. Germline lookup yields CDR1 SEHNR and CDR2 FQNEAQ (reference sequence). The CDR3 protein is CASPGRPGELFF. DNA for the CDR3: TGTGCCAGCCCCGGCAGGCCCGGGGAGCTGTTTTTT.

This rearrangement joins TRBV28 to TRBJ1-3, with D possibly matching TRBD1 (5 bases). The germline V gene encodes CDR1 MDHEN and CDR2 SYDVKM. This CDR3 has 16 residues. Trimming cost V 3 bases and J 4 bases, with 16 bases left between them. The CDR3 coding sequence is TGTGCCAGCAGTTTCCTTAACAGGCGCCAAGGAAACACCATATATTTT. Amino acids: CASSFLNRRQGNTIYF.

The chain couples TRBV10-3 to TRBJ1-5; D may be TRBD1 (5 bases). The CDR3 is 15 amino acids. Germline CDR1 reads ENHRY; CDR2 reads SYGVKD. V was cut by 0 bases and J by 7 bases, with 13 bases left in between. CDR3 sequence: CAISESLGGSQPQHF. The DNA of the CDR3 is TGTGCCATCAGTGAGTCGCTGGGGGGAAGCCAGCCCCAGCATTTT.

The J gene is TRBJ2-5, the V gene TRBV19; 7 nucleotides align to TRBD2. Judging by the DNA end, TRBJ2-7 fits better; the J call may be wrong. Per the germline V gene, CDR1 is LNHDA and CDR2 is SQIVND (reference sequence). This CDR3 region has 11 residues. The CDR3 region is CASSGAYEQYF. CDR3 coding DNA: TGTGCCTCTAGCGGAGCCTACGAGCAGTACTTC.

The chain links TRBV28 to TRBJ2-7, with 13 nucleotides matching TRBD2. Unmatched junction bases numbered 3, after V lost 8 bases and J lost 2 bases. CDR3 length: 14 residues. The germline gives CDR1 MDHEN, CDR2 SYDVKM. CDR3 sequence: CASGGLAGPYEQYF. CDR3 in DNA: TGTGCCAGCGGGGGACTAGCGGGACCCTACGAGCAGTACTTC.

This chain uses TRBV5-1 with TRBJ1-4; D unresolved. Deletions cut 4 bases from V and 3 bases from J, with 7 bases between. This CDR3 is 13 amino acids long. CDR1 and CDR2 from the germline V gene are SGHRS and YFSETQ. CDR3 region: CASSNPPNEKLFF. The DNA for the CDR3 is TGCGCCAGCAGCAACCCACCTAATGAAAAACTGTTTTTT.